This TCR beta chain was sequenced in a study of T cell responses to AZD1222 COVID-19 vaccine. Study summary: Analysis merged second doses at about 4 or about 12 weeks.

Whole-study findings and limits: Sampled repertoires all dated from after the peak T cell response. Vaccine-related CD4 TCRs covered spike, predominating at 160-218 and 743-854. Just a handful of people given AZD1222 tested seropositive at baseline.

Remarks on this clone: What it binds is not known.

Deletions cut 3 bases from V and 3 bases from J, with 15 bases between. Germline lookup yields CDR1 SGHNT and CDR2 YYREEE (reference sequence). The CDR3 sequence is 15 residues long. Assay: immunoSEQ multiplex PCR; the TCRdb copy retains only in-frame clones and omits some. The sample holds 72,000 or so clones, about 85% seen once. The clonotype originates from an adult in good health. The chain employs TRBV5-4 and TRBJ1-2; TRBD1 might be the D (6 bases). The sample was peripheral blood, taken on day 0 of AZD1222 vaccination. CDR3 DNA sequence: TGTGCCAGCAGCTCTCCAGGGGAGGGTGACTATGGCTACACCTTC. Encoded protein: CASSSPGEGDYGYTF.